Shown below are 16 T cell receptor beta chains from a single sample sequenced in a study of OX40 agonist ivuxolimab in advanced cancers. Sequencing was performed with immunoSEQ multiplex PCR; in TCRdb, only in-frame clones are kept and a portion is missing. Counted here are some 72,000 clones, about 90% occurring once; the ten biggest clones make up around 0.5%. This sample comprised CD4+ or CD8+ T cells sorted from blood, obtained in a trial of the OX40 agonist ivuxolimab. These receptors were collected from an adult with an advanced solid tumor such as melanoma, head and neck, liver or kidney cancer.

The chain uses TRBV29-1 and TRBJ2-7, with 10 bases aligning to TRBD2. With V trimmed by 6 bases and J by 4 bases, 3 bases remained unmatched. Per germline, CDR1 SQVTM and CDR2 ANQGSEA. This CDR3 is 12 amino acids long. DNA of the CDR3: TGCAGCGTGGCGACTAGCGGGTACGAGCAGTACTTC. Amino acids: CSVATSGYEQYF.

The rearrangement uses TRBV6-1 and TRBJ2-3; 14 nucleotides match TRBD2. The CDR3 has 13 residues. Germline CDR1 is MNHNS and CDR2 is SASEGT. V dropped 9 bases and J dropped 6; count of bases not matched to a gene: 2. DNA for the CDR3: TGTGCCAGTAGGACTAGCGGGAGGGATACGCAGTATTTT. As protein: CASRTSGRDTQYF.

This chain links TRBV19 with TRBJ1-5; no firm D call. Per germline, CDR1 LNHDA and CDR2 SQIVND (reference sequence). The V end was cut by 3 bases, the J end by 3 bases, with 9 bases between. This CDR3 has 14 residues. DNA of the CDR3: TGTGCCAGTAGTATGGCCGGGTTCAATCAGCCCCAGCATTTT. This encodes CASSMAGFNQPQHF.

This CDR3 is CASNSRDRGRYGYTF. The CDR3 region has the DNA TGTGCCAGCAATTCACGGGACAGGGGGCGGTATGGCTACACCTTC. The rearrangement uses TRBV28 and TRBJ1-2; 12 bases agree with TRBD1. V lost 7 bases to trimming and J lost 5 bases; unmatched junction nucleotides: 8. The CDR3 consists of 15 residues. Germline assignment: CDR1 MDHEN and CDR2 SYDVKM.

This clone has just one count. This chain uses TRBV9 with TRBJ2-7, with 7 bases fitting TRBD2. This CDR3 is built from 15 residues. Germline V gene lookup returns CDR1 SGDLS and CDR2 YYNGEE. V trimming: 0 bases; J trimming: 2 bases; junction bases outside the gene matches: 5. The CDR3 here is CASSVGTSHTYEQYF. CDR3 DNA sequence: TGTGCCAGCAGCGTAGGGACTAGTCATACCTACGAGCAGTACTTC.

The chain combines TRBV7-3 with TRBJ1-1; D gene ambiguous. Germline V gives CDR1 SGHTA, CDR2 FQGTGA. The CDR3 spans 13 residues. With 3 bases removed from V and 5 bases from J, the gap between germline ends came to 10 bases. In nucleotides, the CDR3 is TGTGCCAGCAGCTTCGAGGGTCGGACTGAAGCTTTCTTT. It yields the protein CASSFEGRTEAFF.

V gene TRBV7-9 combines with J gene TRBJ2-5; D remains ambiguous. V was clipped by 8 bases and J by 2 bases, with 12 bases between them. The CDR3 covers 13 residues. The germline gives CDR1 SEHNR, CDR2 FQNEAQ (reference sequence). This chain's CDR3 is CASQRGTQETQYF. CDR3 bases: TGTGCCAGCCAGCGAGGCACACAAGAGACCCAGTACTTC. Full variable domain (outside the CDR3, taken from reference TRBV7-9 and TRBJ2-5): DTGVSQNPRHKITKRGQNVTFRCDPISEHNRLYWYRQTLGQGPEFLTYFQNEAQLEKSRLLSDRFSAERPKGSFSTLEIQRTEQGDSAMYLCASQRGTQETQYFGPGTRLLVL.

The chain carries TRBV6-6 and TRBJ1-2; D unresolved. Trimming left V 4 bases short and J 1 base short, with 10 bases between. CDR1 MNHNY and CDR2 SVGAGI come from the germline V gene (reference sequence). The CDR3 is 14 residues long. DNA for the CDR3: TGTGCCAGCAGTTTGGGCACGATTAACTATGGCTACACCTTC. Translated, it gives CASSLGTINYGYTF.

V and J are TRBV7-2 and TRBJ2-1; the match to TRBD2 covers 13 bases. This CDR3 region has 16 residues. Germline CDR1 and CDR2: SGHTA and FQGNSA. After removal of 5 bases from V and 7 bases from J, the junction contained 8 bases not matched to a gene. This chain's CDR3 is CASSVTSGGVWNEQFF. CDR3 nucleotides: TGTGCCAGCAGCGTAACTAGCGGGGGGGTGTGGAATGAGCAGTTCTTC. The whole variable domain, filled in from reference TRBV7-2 and TRBJ2-1, reads GAGVSQSPSNKVTEKGKDVELRCDPISGHTALYWYRQSLGQGLEFLIYFQGNSAPDKSGLPSDRFSAERTGGSVSTLTIQRTQQEDSAVYLCASSVTSGGVWNEQFFGPGTRLTVL.

V usage is TRBV7-2 and J usage is TRBJ2-1; D may be TRBD2 (6 bases). CDR1 and CDR2 (germline): SGHTA, FQGNSA. The V end was cut by 1 base, the J end by 2 bases, with 9 bases between. The CDR3 loop spans 15 amino acids. As DNA, the CDR3 is TGTGCCAGCAGCTTAGTGGGGGGAACCTACAATGAGCAGTTCTTC. It is translated as CASSLVGGTYNEQFF.

The chain is built from TRBV18 and TRBJ2-2; TRBD2 is a possible D gene (6 bases). V was shortened by 5 bases and J by 0 bases, with 10 bases between the two germline ends. The germline V gene has CDR1 KGHSH and CDR2 LQKENI. The CDR3 totals 15 residues. The CDR3: CASSLAAPNTGELFF. CDR3 nucleotide sequence: TGTGCCAGCTCATTAGCGGCACCGAACACCGGGGAGCTGTTTTTT.

V and J are TRBV5-6 and TRBJ2-3, with 7 nucleotides matching TRBD1. This CDR3 contains 16 residues. CDR1 and CDR2 from the germline V gene are SGHDT and YYEEEE. V was clipped by 0 bases and J by 1 base; unmatched bases: 5. CDR3: CASSLALDRRTDTQYF. CDR3 nucleotides: TGTGCCAGCAGCTTGGCTCTGGACAGGCGCACAGATACGCAGTATTTT.

The chain joins TRBV30 to TRBJ1-2; D is perhaps TRBD1 (6 bases). This CDR3 comprises 13 residues. Germline V gene sequence: CDR1 GTSNPN, CDR2 SVGIG (reference sequence). V was cut by 1 base and J by 5 bases, with 11 bases left in between. DNA for the CDR3: TGTGCCTGGAGTGCAGACAGGAATTATGGCTACACCTTC. Its translation: CAWSADRNYGYTF.

This clone was detected only a few times. The chain is built from TRBV19 and TRBJ2-7; 11 nucleotides line up with TRBD1. The V segment lost 3 bases and the J segment 5 bases; nucleotides outside the gene matches: 6. The germline V gene has CDR1 LNHDA and CDR2 SQIVND (reference sequence). The CDR3 spans 15 residues. CDR3 nucleotides: TGTGCCAGTAGTATTGGACAGGGGGCGCTTAACGAGCAGTACTTC. Residues: CASSIGQGALNEQYF.

The CDR3 protein is CASSLSGNPDTQYF. The CDR3 nucleotides are TGTGCCAGCAGCTTAAGTGGGAACCCAGATACGCAGTATTTT. The chain joins TRBV7-3 to TRBJ2-3; unclear D gene. The CDR3 length is 14 residues. The V and J ends lost 1 base and 4 bases respectively, with 9 bases between them. Germline lookup yields CDR1 SGHTA and CDR2 FQGTGA.

This chain connects TRBV4-3 to TRBJ1-2; perhaps TRBD1 as D (5 bases). The germline gives CDR1 LGHNA, CDR2 YSLEER. The CDR3 is 16 residues long. V lost 0 bases and J lost 2, with 13 bases in between. CDR3 sequence reads: CASSQDSAGSNYGYTF. The CDR3, as DNA: TGCGCCAGCAGCCAAGATTCGGCAGGGTCCAACTATGGCTACACCTTC.